The 12 T cell receptor beta chains presented below share a single source sample, sequenced in a study of cytotoxic CD8 clonotypes in ibrutinib-treated CLL. The table came from immunoSEQ multiplex PCR; TCRdb's copy has only in-frame clones and leaves some out. This table has some 200,000 clones, about 72% appearing once. The specimen was PBMCs, collected after 24 months of ibrutinib treatment. The receptors come from a human donor with chronic lymphocytic leukemia.

V usage is TRBV29-1 and J usage is TRBJ2-1, with TRBD2 identical over 8 bases. The CDR3 has 17 residues. The junction had 13 bases not matched to a gene; V was cut back by 6 bases and J by 0 bases. Germline V gene lookup returns CDR1 SQVTM and CDR2 ANQGSEA. This CDR3 is CSVGRLATAYSYNEQFF. CDR3 nucleotides: TGCAGCGTGGGACGACTAGCGACCGCTTACTCCTACAATGAGCAGTTCTTC.

The gene calls are TRBV7-6 and TRBJ2-5; 8 bases match TRBD1. CDR1 is SGHVS, CDR2 FNYEAQ, per germline. The CDR3 runs to 16 residues. V shed 2 bases and J 2 bases; nucleotides not matched to a gene: 7. The CDR3 DNA is TGTGCCAGCAGCTTAAGCCTTGACAGGGGACAAGAGACCCAGTACTTC. Its translation is CASSLSLDRGQETQYF.

The chain carries TRBV30 and TRBJ1-1, with TRBD1 as a possible D gene (6 bases). This CDR3 spans 13 amino acids. The germline V and J ends were trimmed by 2 bases and 1 base, with 8 bases remaining between them. Germline lookup yields CDR1 GTSNPN and CDR2 SVGIG (reference sequence). The CDR3 reads CAWSRQENTEAFF. The CDR3 coding sequence is TGTGCCTGGAGTAGACAGGAGAACACTGAAGCTTTCTTT.

V gene TRBV30 combines with J gene TRBJ1-2; D call uncertain. The ends were cut back, 2 bases at V and 4 bases at J, with 8 bases in the middle. Germline CDR1 reads GTSNPN; CDR2 reads SVGIG (reference sequence). The CDR3 sequence is 12 residues long. CDR3 protein: CAWSTAGYGYTF. DNA for the CDR3: TGTGCCTGGAGTACTGCGGGCTATGGCTACACCTTC.

This clone was recorded once. The J gene is TRBJ1-1, the V gene TRBV5-1; D gene uncertain. The CDR3 length is 15 residues. Germline values: CDR1 SGHRS, CDR2 YFSETQ. With 0 bases removed from V and 3 bases from J, the gap between germline ends came to 12 bases. CDR3 sequence: CASSLVRGGYTEAFF. The CDR3 DNA is TGCGCCAGCAGCTTGGTTCGGGGTGGGTACACTGAAGCTTTCTTT.

This clone was seen more than once but under ten times. CDR3 protein: CASSYGRRRDTQYF. The CDR3 region has the DNA TGTGCCAGCAGTTACGGTCGGAGACGGGATACGCAGTATTTT. The V call is TRBV6-6, the J call TRBJ2-3; D not resolved. V was shortened by 2 bases and J by 6 bases, with 12 bases between the two germline ends. This CDR3 comprises 14 residues. The germline V gene has CDR1 MNHNY and CDR2 SVGAGI (reference sequence).

In nucleotides, the CDR3 is TGTGCCACCGCAGGACAAAGTAAAAACACCGGGGAGCTGTTTTTT. It specifies CATAGQSKNTGELFF. The chain is built from TRBV19 and TRBJ2-2, with D perhaps TRBD1 (5 bases). Trimming removed 10 bases from V and 2 bases from J, with 17 bases in between. The germline CDR1 and CDR2 sequences are LNHDA and SQIVND (reference sequence). The CDR3 is 15 residues long.

The genes are TRBV4-2 and TRBJ1-3; D not resolved. Germline loops: CDR1 LGHNA, CDR2 YNFKEQ. Between the trimmed V and J ends, which lost 1 base and 0 bases, there was a span of 4 bases. This CDR3 has 14 amino acids. CDR3 coding DNA: TGTGCCAGCAGCCAAGGGTTCTCTGGAAACACCATATATTTT. Translated: CASSQGFSGNTIYF.

This chain uses TRBV4-1 with TRBJ2-5, with D possibly matching TRBD1 (6 bases). Germline loops: CDR1 MGHRA, CDR2 YSYEKL. The CDR3 loop spans 15 amino acids. Trimming left V 4 bases short and J 3 bases short, with 15 bases between. The CDR3 DNA follows: TGCGCCAGCAGCCCACACAGGGCCAGGGAAGAGACCCAGTACTTC. Translated: CASSPHRAREETQYF.

V usage is TRBV5-1 and J usage is TRBJ2-5, with D possibly TRBD1 on 5 matching bases. Germline V gene sequence: CDR1 SGHRS, CDR2 YFSETQ. V was cut by 0 bases and J by 3 bases, with 12 bases left in between. The CDR3 consists of 15 residues. The CDR3 loop reads CASSLAGPSEETQYF. Written as DNA, the CDR3 is TGCGCCAGCAGCTTGGCAGGGCCATCCGAAGAGACCCAGTACTTC.

This clone was seen more than once but under ten times. This chain connects TRBV4-3 to TRBJ1-2; D is undetermined. The germline V and J ends were trimmed by 1 base and 2 bases, with 2 bases remaining between them. CDR3 length equals 12 residues. The germline V gene encodes CDR1 LGHNA and CDR2 YSLEER. The CDR3 here is CASSQVNYGYTF. The DNA for the CDR3 is TGCGCCAGCAGCCAAGTGAACTATGGCTACACCTTC.

This clone occurred once. The chain links TRBV11-1 to TRBJ1-2; D unclear. V lost 2 bases, J lost 2 bases, and 15 bases lay in between. CDR1 and CDR2 (germline): SGHAT, FQDESV (reference sequence). This CDR3 contains 16 residues. In nucleotides, the CDR3 is TGTGCCAGCAGCTTATGGATCGGGAACGTCAACTATGGCTACACCTTC. Translated, it gives CASSLWIGNVNYGYTF.